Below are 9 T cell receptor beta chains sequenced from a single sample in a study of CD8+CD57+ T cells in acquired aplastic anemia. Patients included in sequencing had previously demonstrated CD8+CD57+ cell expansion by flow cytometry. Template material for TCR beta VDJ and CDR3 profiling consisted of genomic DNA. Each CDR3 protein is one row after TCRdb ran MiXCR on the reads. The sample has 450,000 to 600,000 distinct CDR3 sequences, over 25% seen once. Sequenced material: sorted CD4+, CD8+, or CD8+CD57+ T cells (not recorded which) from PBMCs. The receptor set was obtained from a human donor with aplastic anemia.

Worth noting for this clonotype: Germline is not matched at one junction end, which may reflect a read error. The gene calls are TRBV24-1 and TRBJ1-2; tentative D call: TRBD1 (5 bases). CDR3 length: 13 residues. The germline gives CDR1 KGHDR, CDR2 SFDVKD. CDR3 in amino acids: CASSVRGRYGYTF. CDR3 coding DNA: TGCGCCAGCAGTGTCCGGGGCAGATATGGCTACACCTTC.

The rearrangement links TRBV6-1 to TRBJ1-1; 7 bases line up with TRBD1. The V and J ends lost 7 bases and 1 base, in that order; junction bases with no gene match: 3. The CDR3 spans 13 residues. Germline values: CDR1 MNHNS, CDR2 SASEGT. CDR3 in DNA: TGTGCCAGCACGGGGACAGCGAACACTGAAGCTTTCTTT. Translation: CASTGTANTEAFF.

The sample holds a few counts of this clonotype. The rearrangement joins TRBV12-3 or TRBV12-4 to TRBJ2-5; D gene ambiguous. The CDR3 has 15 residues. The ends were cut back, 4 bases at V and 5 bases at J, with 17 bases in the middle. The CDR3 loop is CASSSRPTALETQYF. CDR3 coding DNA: TGTGCCAGCAGTTCTCGACCAACCGCCTTGGAGACCCAGTACTTC.

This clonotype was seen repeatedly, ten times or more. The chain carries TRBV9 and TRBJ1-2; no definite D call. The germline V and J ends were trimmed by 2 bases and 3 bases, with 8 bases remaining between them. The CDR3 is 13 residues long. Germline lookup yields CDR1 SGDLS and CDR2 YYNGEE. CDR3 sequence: CASSVVSDYGYTF. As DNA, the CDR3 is TGTGCCAGCAGCGTCGTCAGCGACTATGGCTACACCTTC.

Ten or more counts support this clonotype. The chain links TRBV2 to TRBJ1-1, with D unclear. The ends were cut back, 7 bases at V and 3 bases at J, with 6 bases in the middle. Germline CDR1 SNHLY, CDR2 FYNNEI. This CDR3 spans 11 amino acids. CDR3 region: CASTADTEAFF. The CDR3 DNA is TGTGCCAGCACGGCGGACACTGAAGCTTTCTTT.

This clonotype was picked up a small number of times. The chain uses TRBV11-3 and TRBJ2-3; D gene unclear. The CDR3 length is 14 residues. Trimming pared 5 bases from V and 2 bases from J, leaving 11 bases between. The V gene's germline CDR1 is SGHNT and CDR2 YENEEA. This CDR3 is CASSPDGYTDTQYF. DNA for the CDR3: TGTGCCAGCAGCCCCGATGGCTACACAGATACGCAGTATTTT. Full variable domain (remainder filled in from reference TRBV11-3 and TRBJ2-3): EAGVVQSPRYKIIEKKQPVAFWCNPISGHNTLYWYLQNLGQGPELLIRYENEEAVDDSQLPKDRFSAERLKGVDSTLKIQPAELGDSAVYLCASSPDGYTDTQYFGPGTRLTVL.

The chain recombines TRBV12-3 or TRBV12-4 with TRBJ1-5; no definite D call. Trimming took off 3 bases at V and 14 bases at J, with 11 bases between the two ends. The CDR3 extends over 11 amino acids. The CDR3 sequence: CASSFHDKKHF. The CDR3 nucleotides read TGTGCCAGCAGTTTCCATGACAAGAAGCATTTT.

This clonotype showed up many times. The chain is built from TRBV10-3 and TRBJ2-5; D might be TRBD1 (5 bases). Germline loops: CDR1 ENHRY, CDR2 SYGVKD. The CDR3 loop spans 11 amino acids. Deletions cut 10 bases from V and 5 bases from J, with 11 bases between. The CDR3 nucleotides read TGTGCCACGAGGAAGGGGGAGACCCAGTACTTC. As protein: CATRKGETQYF.

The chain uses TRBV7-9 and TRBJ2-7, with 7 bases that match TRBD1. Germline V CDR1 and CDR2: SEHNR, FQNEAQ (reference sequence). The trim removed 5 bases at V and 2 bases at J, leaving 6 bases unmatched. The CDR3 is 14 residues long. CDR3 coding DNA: TGTGCCAGCAGCCCCTATACAGGGGCCTACGAGCAGTACTTC. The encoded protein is CASSPYTGAYEQYF. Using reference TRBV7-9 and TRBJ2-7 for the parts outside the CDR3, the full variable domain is DTGVSQNPRHKITKRGQNVTFRCDPISEHNRLYWYRQTLGQGPEFLTYFQNEAQLEKSRLLSDRFSAERPKGSFSTLEIQRTEQGDSAMYLCASSPYTGAYEQYFGPGTRLTVT.